The 13 T cell receptor beta chains in this list originate from one sample, sequenced in a study of patients and donors after allogeneic stem cell transplantation. Using its own MiXCR run on the RT-PCR reads, TCRdb lists one record per CDR3 protein. The data hold 95,000 to 120,000 distinct CDR3 sequences, with around 35% observed a single time. The sequenced sample consisted of blood, either unsorted or a sorted T cell fraction (not recorded which). Source of these receptors: a human donor who was either an allogeneic HSCT recipient or a stem cell or donor lymphocyte infusion donor (not recorded which). It is not recorded whose cells these are; they may come from a transplant donor.

The CDR3 bases are TGTGCCAGCAGTAGGGGACTTGTCCCAAACACCGGGGAGCTGTTTTTT. Translated, it gives CASSRGLVPNTGELFF. The chain joins TRBV12-3 or TRBV12-4 to TRBJ2-2, with D tentatively TRBD2 (6 bases). V lost 5 bases to trimming and J lost 2 bases, with 15 bases between them. The CDR3 is 16 residues long.

This clonotype was seen a handful of times. This chain joins TRBV7-2 and TRBJ1-1; D is unresolved. Per germline, CDR1 SGHTA and CDR2 FQGNSA. V lost 2 bases and J 3 bases, leaving 22 bases between the germline ends. The CDR3 runs to 18 residues. The CDR3 loop reads CASSLISRQALGYTEAFF. CDR3 nucleotides: TGTGCCAGCAGCTTAATCAGTCGCCAGGCTCTAGGGTACACTGAAGCTTTCTTT.

In DNA, the CDR3 is TGCAGTGCTAGGGCCAATGAGCAGTTCTTC. This gives the protein CSARANEQFF. The V gene is TRBV20-1, the J gene TRBJ2-1, with D hard to call. Looked up from germline, CDR1 is DFQATT and CDR2 is SNEGSKA (reference sequence). The CDR3 has 10 residues. Trimming left V 3 bases short and J 6 bases short, with 3 bases between.

This clonotype was detected only a few times. The chain links TRBV12-3 or TRBV12-4 to TRBJ2-1; D is unclear. V lost 6 bases and J lost 0, with 3 bases in between. The CDR3 is 12 residues long. CDR3 nucleotides: TGTGCCAGCAGAAGCTCCTACAATGAGCAGTTCTTC. Its translation is CASRSSYNEQFF.

In this sample, this clonotype turned up a few times. CDR3 DNA sequence: TGTGCCAGCAGCCCCTTCACCACAGATACGCAGTATTTT. Protein product: CASSPFTTDTQYF. The chain employs TRBV7-2 and TRBJ2-3; D is undetermined. V was pared by 5 bases and J by 2 bases, with 8 bases between. There are 13 residues in the CDR3. Germline V gene data show CDR1 as SGHTA and CDR2 as FQGNSA.

The chain links TRBV4-2 to TRBJ2-2, with 7 bases lining up with TRBD1. Germline V gives CDR1 LGHNA, CDR2 YNFKEQ. The CDR3 runs to 15 residues. The J segment lost 8 bases and the V segment lost 1 base, leaving 7 bases of the junction unmatched. CDR3 bases: TGTGCCAGCAGCCAAGTGACAGGGCGGTCTGGGGAGCTGTTTTTT. This translates into CASSQVTGRSGELFF.

This clonotype was recorded a few times. The V and J genes are TRBV4-1 and TRBJ1-6, with a weak D call TRBD1 (5 bases). This CDR3 contains 15 residues. V was shortened by 0 bases and J by 6 bases, with 9 bases between the two germline ends. Germline CDR1 MGHRA, CDR2 YSYEKL. The CDR3 DNA is TGCGCCAGCAGCCAAGATCCAGGGATTAATTCACCCCTCCACTTT. The encoded protein is CASSQDPGINSPLHF.

The chain employs TRBV12-3 or TRBV12-4 and TRBJ2-1; weak D call: TRBD1 (5 bases). CDR3 length: 15 amino acids. V was pared by 3 bases and J by 2 bases, with 11 bases between. CDR3 in amino acids: CASSFRAGTYNEQFF. In nucleotides, the CDR3 is TGTGCCAGCAGTTTTAGGGCAGGGACCTACAATGAGCAGTTCTTC.

This clonotype was observed a few times. The rearrangement joins TRBV12-3 or TRBV12-4 to TRBJ2-7; unclear D gene. Trimming took off 2 bases at V and 4 bases at J, with 6 bases between the two ends. The CDR3 is 12 amino acids. In nucleotides, the CDR3 is TGTGCCAGCAGTTTATATGGATACGAGCAGTACTTC. Amino acid sequence: CASSLYGYEQYF.

This clonotype was counted between two and nine times. This chain links TRBV6-6 with TRBJ1-6, with D hard to call. The CDR3 spans 13 residues. V gave up 4 bases and J gave up 6 bases, with 7 bases separating them. Germline CDR1 and CDR2: MNHNY and SVGAGI (reference sequence). CDR3 loop: CASSSQLNSPLHF. The CDR3 DNA is TGTGCCAGCAGTTCTCAGCTTAATTCACCCCTCCACTTT.

This clonotype was seen more than once but under ten times. The rearrangement links TRBV3-1 to TRBJ1-2; no firm D call. The germline V and J ends were trimmed by 0 bases and 0 bases, with 11 bases remaining between them. Germline-derived CDR1 and CDR2 are LGHDT and YNNKEL (reference sequence). The CDR3 sequence is 16 residues long. For the CDR3, the DNA is TGTGCCAGCAGCCAAGATTCTCGACTATCTAACTATGGCTACACCTTC. Residues: CASSQDSRLSNYGYTF.

This clonotype was found a few times. This chain uses TRBV12-3 or TRBV12-4 with TRBJ1-6; D perhaps matches TRBD1 (5 bases). The V end lost 8 bases, the J end lost 4 bases, and 12 bases lay between the germline ends. CDR3 size: 14 residues. CDR3 in amino acids: CASRGGPYNSPLHF. DNA for the CDR3: TGTGCCAGCCGGGGGGGACCGTATAATTCACCCCTCCACTTT.

The V call is TRBV10-3, the J call TRBJ2-7; no definite D call. The CDR3 covers 11 residues. Trimming stripped 3 bases from V and 4 bases from J, with 4 bases between. Looked up from germline, CDR1 is ENHRY and CDR2 is SYGVKD. CDR3: CAISELYEQYF. The CDR3 nucleotides read TGTGCCATCAGTGAATTATACGAGCAGTACTTC.